This TCR beta chain was documented in a study of T cells in Graves' hyperthyroidism and ophthalmopathy. The CDR3 is made up of 16 amino acids. J lost 5 bases, V lost 5 bases, and 11 bases had no gene match. Per the germline V gene, CDR1 is SGHAT and CDR2 is FQDESV (reference sequence). This clonotype appeared many times. Regions amplified from RNA transcripts were the TCR beta CDR3 regions. A set of HTBI primers served as the primers for a first-round RT-PCR of the TCR CDR3. TCRdb called the multiplex PCR reads again in MiXCR, with one record for every CDR3 protein. Found here are about 590,000 distinct CDR3 sequences, 14% of them singletons; the top ten hold over 6%.

The clonotype comes from a woman between 18 and 29 years old with Graves' ophthalmopathy. V is TRBV11-1 and J is TRBJ2-5; 10 bases are shared with TRBD1. The sample taken for sequencing was blood. The CDR3 DNA follows: TGTGCCAGCAGCCTCCCGACAGGGGGCGTTAAGGAGACCCAGTACTTC. It codes for CASSLPTGGVKETQYF.